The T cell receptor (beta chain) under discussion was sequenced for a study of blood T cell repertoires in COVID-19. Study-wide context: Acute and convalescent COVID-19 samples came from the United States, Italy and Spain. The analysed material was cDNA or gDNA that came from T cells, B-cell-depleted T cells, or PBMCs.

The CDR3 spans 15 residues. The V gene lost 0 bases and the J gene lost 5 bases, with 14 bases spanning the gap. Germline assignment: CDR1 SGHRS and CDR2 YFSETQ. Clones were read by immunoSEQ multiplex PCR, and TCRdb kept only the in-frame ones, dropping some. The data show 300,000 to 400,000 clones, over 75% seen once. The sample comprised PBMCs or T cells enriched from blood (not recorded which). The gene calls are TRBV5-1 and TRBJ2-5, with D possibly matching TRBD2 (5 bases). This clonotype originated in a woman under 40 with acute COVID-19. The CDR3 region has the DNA TGCGCCAGCAGCTTGGGGAACTCGGGATTGGAGACCCAGTACTTC. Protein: CASSLGNSGLETQYF.